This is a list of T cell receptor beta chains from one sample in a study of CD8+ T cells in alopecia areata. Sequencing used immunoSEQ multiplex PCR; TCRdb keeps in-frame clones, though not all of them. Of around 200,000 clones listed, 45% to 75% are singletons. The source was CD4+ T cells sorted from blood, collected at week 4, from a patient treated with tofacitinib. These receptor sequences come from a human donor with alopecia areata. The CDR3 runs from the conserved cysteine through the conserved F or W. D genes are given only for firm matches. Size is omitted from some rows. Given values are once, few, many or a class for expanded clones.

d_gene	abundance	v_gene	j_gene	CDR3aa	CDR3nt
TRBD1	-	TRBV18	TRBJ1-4	CASSPQGTGSTNEKLFF	TGTGCCAGCTCACCACAAGGGACAGGTTCAACTAATGAAAAACTGTTTTTT
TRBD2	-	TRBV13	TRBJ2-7	CASSYKGTSGGSYEQYF	TGTGCCAGCAGCTACAAAGGGACTAGCGGGGGCTCCTACGAGCAGTACTTC
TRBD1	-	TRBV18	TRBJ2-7	CASSPRDSSYYEQYF	TGTGCCAGCTCACCCCGGGACAGCTCTTACTACGAGCAGTACTTC
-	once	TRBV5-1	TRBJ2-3	CASSLAKDTQYF	TGCGCCAGCAGCTTGGCCAAGGATACGCAGTATTTT
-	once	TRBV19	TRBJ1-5	CASSIVHRDDQPQHF	TGTGCCAGTAGTATAGTTCACAGGGACGACCAGCCCCAGCATTTT
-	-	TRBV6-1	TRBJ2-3	CASSEGSTQYF	TGTGCCAGCAGTGAAGGGAGTACGCAGTATTTT
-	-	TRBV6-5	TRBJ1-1	CASSYTGTEAFF	TGTGCCAGCAGTTACACCGGCACTGAAGCTTTCTTT
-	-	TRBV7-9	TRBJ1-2	CASTKWNYGYTF	TGTGCCAGCACCAAATGGAACTATGGCTACACCTTC
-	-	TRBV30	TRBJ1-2	CAWTPIRDGYTF	TGTGCCTGGACTCCCATCAGGGACGGCTACACCTTC
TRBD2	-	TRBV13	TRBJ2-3	CASSLRGSGTDTQYF	TGTGCCAGCAGCTTGCGGGGGTCGGGCACAGATACGCAGTATTTT
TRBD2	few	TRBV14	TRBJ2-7	CASSQGSGRSTANSYEQYF	TGTGCCAGCAGCCAAGGGAGCGGGAGATCCACTGCAAACTCCTACGAGCAGTACTTC
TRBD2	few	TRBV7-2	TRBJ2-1	CASSLTGTSAWNEQFF	TGTGCCAGCAGCTTAACCGGGACTAGTGCGTGGAATGAGCAGTTCTTC
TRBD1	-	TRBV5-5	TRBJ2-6	CASGAQGFGANVLTF	TGTGCCAGCGGGGCACAGGGGTTTGGGGCCAACGTCCTGACTTTC
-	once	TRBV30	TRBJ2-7	CAWGGETYEQYF	TGTGCCTGGGGCGGCGAGACCTACGAGCAGTACTTC
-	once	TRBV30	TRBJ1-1	CAWGVSMNTEAFF	TGTGCCTGGGGGGTGTCTATGAACACTGAAGCTTTCTTT
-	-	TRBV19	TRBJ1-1	CASGSGDSGLAFF	TGTGCCAGTGGTTCAGGGGACTCCGGTCTAGCTTTCTTT
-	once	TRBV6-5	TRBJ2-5	CASQGGEYETQYF	TGTGCCAGCCAAGGGGGGGAGTACGAGACCCAGTACTTC
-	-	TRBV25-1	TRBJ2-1	CASTGTHYNEQFF	TGTGCCAGCACAGGGACCCATTACAATGAGCAGTTCTTC
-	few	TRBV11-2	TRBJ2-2	CASSLDQSGTGELFF	TGTGCCAGCAGCTTAGACCAGTCGGGCACCGGGGAGCTGTTTTTT
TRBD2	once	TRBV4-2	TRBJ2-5	CASSPRTSGMQETQYF	TGTGCCAGCAGCCCTCGGACTAGCGGGATGCAAGAGACCCAGTACTTC
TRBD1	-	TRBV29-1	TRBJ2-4	CSVGQGYIQYF	TGCAGCGTCGGACAGGGGTACATTCAGTACTTC
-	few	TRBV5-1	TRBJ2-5	CASSLSGGDWETQYF	TGCGCCAGCAGTCTATCCGGGGGAGACTGGGAGACCCAGTACTTC
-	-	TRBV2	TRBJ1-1	CASSGDLNTEAFF	TGTGCCAGCTCAGGAGACCTGAACACTGAAGCTTTCTTT
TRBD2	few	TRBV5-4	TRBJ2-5	CASSPRGGFQETQYF	TGTGCCAGCAGCCCCCGGGGGGGGTTCCAAGAGACCCAGTACTTC
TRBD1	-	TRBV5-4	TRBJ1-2	CASSLEGARGYTF	TGTGCCAGCAGCTTGGAGGGGGCTAGAGGCTACACCTTC
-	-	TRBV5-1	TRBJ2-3	CASRTSTDTQYF	TGCGCCAGCAGGACGAGCACAGATACGCAGTATTTT
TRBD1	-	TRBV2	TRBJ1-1	CARRTGDTEAFF	TGTGCCAGAAGGACAGGGGACACTGAAGCTTTCTTT
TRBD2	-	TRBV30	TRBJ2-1	CAWAGLNNEQFF	TGTGCCTGGGCGGGACTAAACAATGAGCAGTTCTTC
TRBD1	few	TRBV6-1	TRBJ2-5	CASGAGGVETQYF	TGTGCCAGCGGGGCAGGGGGCGTGGAGACCCAGTACTTC
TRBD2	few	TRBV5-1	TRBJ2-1	CASSTGTSGALNEQFF	TGCGCCAGCAGCACAGGGACTAGCGGGGCTCTCAATGAGCAGTTCTTC
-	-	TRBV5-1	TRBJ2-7	CASSNRDYEQYF	TGCGCCAGCAGCAACAGGGACTACGAGCAGTACTTC
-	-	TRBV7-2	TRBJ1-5	CASSLLNSNQPQHF	TGTGCCAGCAGCTTATTGAACAGCAATCAGCCCCAGCATTTT
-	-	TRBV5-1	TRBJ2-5	CASSLVMETQYF	TGCGCCAGCAGCTTGGTAATGGAGACCCAGTACTTC
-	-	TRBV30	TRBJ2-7	CAWNPTGPSYEQYF	TGTGCCTGGAACCCAACAGGGCCATCCTACGAGCAGTACTTC
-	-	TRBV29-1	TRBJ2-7	CSVLPFSRDGGTYEQYF	TGCAGCGTGCTACCGTTTTCCCGGGACGGAGGAACCTACGAGCAGTACTTC
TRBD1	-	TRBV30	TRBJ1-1	CAWYLGQGTEAFF	TGTGCCTGGTACCTTGGACAGGGTACTGAAGCTTTCTTT
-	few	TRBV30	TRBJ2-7	CAWRGSGEQYF	TGTGCCTGGAGGGGGTCCGGCGAGCAGTACTTC
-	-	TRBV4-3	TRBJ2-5	CASSQSLPRGGYETQYF	TGCGCCAGCAGCCAATCCCTCCCCAGGGGCGGTTATGAGACCCAGTACTTC
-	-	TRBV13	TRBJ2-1	CASSLERFLAADNNEQFF	TGTGCCAGCAGCTTAGAGCGGTTTCTCGCAGCGGACAACAATGAGCAGTTCTTC
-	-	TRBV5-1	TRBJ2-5	CASSLGSQETQYF	TGCGCCAGCAGCTTGGGGAGCCAAGAGACCCAGTACTTC
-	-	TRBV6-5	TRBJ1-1	CASSYPGRGDIDVAFF	TGTGCCAGCAGTTACCCCGGGAGGGGAGACATCGATGTAGCTTTCTTT
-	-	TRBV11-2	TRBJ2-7	CASTQGVPSIYEQYF	TGTGCCAGCACCCAAGGTGTCCCCTCAATCTACGAGCAGTACTTC
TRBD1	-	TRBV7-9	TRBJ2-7	CASSWGTGAYEQYF	TGTGCCAGCAGCTGGGGGACAGGGGCCTACGAGCAGTACTTC
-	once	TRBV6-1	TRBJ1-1	CASSDWEQGPAFF	TGTGCCAGCAGTGATTGGGAACAGGGTCCAGCTTTCTTT
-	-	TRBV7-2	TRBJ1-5	CASSLVYGGLGQPQHF	TGTGCCAGCAGCTTAGTTTACGGGGGGCTCGGTCAGCCCCAGCATTTT
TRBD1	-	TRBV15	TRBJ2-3	CATSRAMDRDTDTQYF	TGTGCCACCAGCAGAGCTATGGACAGGGACACAGATACGCAGTATTTT
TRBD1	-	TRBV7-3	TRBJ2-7	CASSSDRAGEQYF	TGTGCCAGCAGCTCGGACAGGGCGGGGGAGCAGTACTTC
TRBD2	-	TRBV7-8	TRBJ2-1	CASSPAGGSSYNEQFF	TGTGCCAGCAGCCCGGCGGGCGGGAGCTCCTACAATGAGCAGTTCTTC
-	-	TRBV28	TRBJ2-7	CASSLDSYEQYF	TGTGCCAGCAGTTTGGATTCCTACGAGCAGTACTTC
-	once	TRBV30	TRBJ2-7	CAWSVYYTYEQYF	TGTGCCTGGAGTGTATACTATACCTACGAGCAGTACTTC
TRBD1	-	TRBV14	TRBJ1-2	CASSQVAGGAGYGYTF	TGTGCCAGCAGCCAGGTCGCAGGGGGCGCGGGCTATGGCTACACCTTC
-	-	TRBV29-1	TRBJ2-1	CSVEATASYNEQFF	TGCAGCGTTGAGGCTACGGCCTCCTACAATGAGCAGTTCTTC
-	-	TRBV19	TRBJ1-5	CASSTRHLSNQPQHF	TGTGCCAGTAGTACCCGACACCTTAGCAATCAGCCCCAGCATTTT
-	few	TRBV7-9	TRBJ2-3	CASSPGGLSGANF	TGTGCCAGCAGCCCCGGGGGGCTTAGCGGTGCCAATTTT
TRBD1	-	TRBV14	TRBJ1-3	CASSLRTGVISGNTIYF	TGTGCCAGCAGCCTCCGGACAGGGGTAATCTCTGGAAACACCATATATTTT
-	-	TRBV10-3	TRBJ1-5	CAISVSNQPQHF	TGTGCCATCAGTGTTAGCAATCAGCCCCAGCATTTT
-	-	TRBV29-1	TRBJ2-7	CSVEMGGPPYEQYF	TGCAGCGTTGAAATGGGGGGGCCCCCCTACGAGCAGTACTTC